The present entry profiles one TCR beta chain with its context. This sample is part of a study of identifying expanded T cells in peripheral blood. The data were produced by immunoSEQ multiplex PCR, yet TCRdb's version contains in-frame clones alone and is incomplete. Of about 76,000 clones in the sample, just under 85% were seen once. The CDR3 is made up of 12 amino acids. Trimming stripped 3 bases from V and 3 bases from J, with 8 bases between. Germline CDR1 and CDR2: SQVTM and ANQGSEA. Sequencing was done on a sample of blood. The origin of this receptor is a person between 18 and 70 years old in good health. The chain uses TRBV29-1 and TRBJ1-2, with D possibly TRBD1 on 5 matching bases. CDR3 residues: CSVEGQDYGYTF. In DNA, the CDR3 is TGCAGCGTTGAGGGGCAGGACTATGGCTACACCTTC.